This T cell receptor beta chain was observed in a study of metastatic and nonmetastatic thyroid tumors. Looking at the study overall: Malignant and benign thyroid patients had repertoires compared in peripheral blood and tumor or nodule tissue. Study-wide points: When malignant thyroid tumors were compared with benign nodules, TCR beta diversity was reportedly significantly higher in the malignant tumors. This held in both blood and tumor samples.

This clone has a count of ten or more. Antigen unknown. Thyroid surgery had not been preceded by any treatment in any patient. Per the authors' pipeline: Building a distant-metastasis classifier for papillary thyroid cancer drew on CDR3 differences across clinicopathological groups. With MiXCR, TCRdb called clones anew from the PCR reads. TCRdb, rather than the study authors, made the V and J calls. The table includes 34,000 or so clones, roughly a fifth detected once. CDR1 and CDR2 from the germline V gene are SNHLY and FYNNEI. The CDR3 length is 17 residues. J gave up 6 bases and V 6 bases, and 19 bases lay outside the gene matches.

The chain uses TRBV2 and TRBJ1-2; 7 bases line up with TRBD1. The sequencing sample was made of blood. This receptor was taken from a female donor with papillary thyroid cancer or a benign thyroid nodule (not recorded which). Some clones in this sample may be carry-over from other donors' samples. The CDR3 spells CASSPGTDKILIDGYTF. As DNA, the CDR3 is TGTGCCAGCAGCCCCGGGACAGACAAAATCTTAATAGATGGCTACACCTTC.